Listed below are T cell receptor beta chains from one sample, sequenced in a study of CXCR3-negative and CXCR3-positive naive CD8 T cells. TCRdb reprocessed the 5' RACE reads, keeping one entry per CDR3 protein, no DNA. Across around 40,000 distinct CDR3 sequences, the top ten clones capture under 2% of the sample. The sample consisted of naive CXCR3- CD8+ T cells from blood. All receptors come from a human donor in good health. Some clones in this sample may be carry-over from other donors' samples. Each CDR3 is given with its conserved first and last residue. Expanded clones get a size class; other rows say once, few or many, or leave the size out.

>TRBJ2-7|-|TRBV29-1
CSVSSGTLEQYF
>TRBJ2-1|-|TRBV7-3
CASSLGTGLWNEQFF
>TRBJ2-7|-|TRBV29-1
CSVRGDRDYEQYF
>TRBJ2-1|-|TRBV5-6
CASSLSGGRYNEQFF
>TRBJ2-1|-|TRBV5-1
CASSVGTGIDEQFF
>TRBJ2-7|-|TRBV10-3
CAISELAGSYEQYF
>TRBJ2-1|-|TRBV5-1
CASRVEAGAVEFF
>TRBJ2-1|-|TRBV29-1
CSSPQGGNEQFF
>TRBJ2-2|-|TRBV10-3
CAISERQATNTGELFF
>TRBJ2-1|-|TRBV6-2/TRBV6-3
CASTKGGLAVNEQFF
>TRBJ2-1|-|TRBV9
CASSAPGLAGIYNEQFF
>TRBJ1-1|-|TRBV29-1
CSVGPGGGDTEAFF
>TRBJ1-2|medium-sized|TRBV6-5
CATEHTNYGYTF
>TRBJ2-3|-|TRBV7-9
CASSPGHPVDTQYF
>TRBJ1-6|-|TRBV6-2/TRBV6-3
CASTLFWLADGSPLHF
>TRBJ2-3|-|TRBV4-3
CASSQLGLATSTDTQYF
>TRBJ2-1|-|TRBV20-1
CSAPTAWNEQFF
>TRBJ2-7|-|TRBV7-9
CASSVSGSYEQYF
>TRBJ2-3|-|TRBV15
CATSGDRGSTDTQYF
>TRBJ2-3|-|TRBV7-9
CASSFSGTTAWYTQYF
>TRBJ1-1|-|TRBV7-9
CASSLPRTANTEAFF
>TRBJ1-1|-|TRBV12-3/TRBV12-4
CASSLWGLAFF
>TRBJ2-7|medium-sized|TRBV4-3
CASSQDLGAGGPYEQYF
>TRBJ1-1|-|TRBV5-6
CASSPTGKGDTEAFF
>TRBJ2-3|-|TRBV28
CASSFRTATSTDTQYF
>TRBJ2-3|-|TRBV7-3
CASSLGPGLPNTQYF
>TRBJ2-7|-|TRBV2
CASSEADYSYEQYF
>TRBJ2-7|-|TRBV9
CASSVAGTAYEQYF
>TRBJ2-2|-|TRBV29-1
CSVLIPDISAGELFF
>TRBJ1-2|-|TRBV27
CASSWGTGVRGGYTF
>TRBJ2-1|-|TRBV20-1
CSARPLAGETYNEQFF
>TRBJ2-1|-|TRBV5-1
CASSLNRGINEQFF
>TRBJ1-1|-|TRBV5-1
CASSLQVMNTEAFF
>TRBJ2-5|-|TRBV6-5
CASRRQGVWETQYF
>TRBJ2-3|-|TRBV7-2
CASSSGLALSTDTQYF
>TRBJ2-7|-|TRBV19
CASSTRQGFAYEQYF
>TRBJ1-1|-|TRBV7-6
CASSINRGANTEAFF
>TRBJ2-7|-|TRBV7-9
CASSSPTGLAYEQYF